A single sample gave rise to the 5 T cell receptor beta chains below, sequenced in a study of blood T cells in healthy people across ages. Alongside a J-beta primer mix, a sample-barcoded 5' primer served in a second PCR lasting about 7 to 11 cycles. TCRdb reprocessed the 5' RACE reads with MiXCR, giving one entry per CDR3 protein. The table shows 1.5 million to 2 million distinct CDR3 sequences, with roughly a third occurring only once. The sequenced material came from blood. The origin of the receptors is a woman aged 25 to 39 in good health.

The chain joins TRBV7-2 to TRBJ2-7; 8 positions match TRBD2. TRBJ2-5 matches the DNA end more closely, so the J call is doubtful. Germline lookup yields CDR1 SGHTA and CDR2 FQGNSA. The CDR3 has 16 residues. CDR3 DNA: TGTGCCAGCAGCCGTATAGGGACTAGACAATTAGAGACCCAGTACTTC. Its protein product is CASSRIGTRQLETQYF.

This clonotype was observed a few times. The V and J genes are TRBV5-1 and TRBJ2-3; D remains ambiguous. The CDR3 consists of 16 residues. V lost 6 bases and J lost 2, with 19 bases in between. CDR1 is SGHRS and CDR2 is YFSETQ in the germline V gene. This CDR3 is CASTQGLFSTTDTQYF. CDR3 bases: TGCGCCAGCACCCAAGGGCTATTTAGCACCACAGATACGCAGTATTTT. Variable domain in full (rest from reference TRBV5-1 and TRBJ2-3): KAGVTQTPRYLIKTRGQQVTLSCSPISGHRSVSWYQQTPGQGLQFLFEYFSETQRNKGNFPGRFSGRQFSNSRSEMNVSTLELGDSALYLCASTQGLFSTTDTQYFGPGTRLTVL.

This clonotype appeared a few times. The gene calls are TRBV6-2 or TRBV6-3 and TRBJ2-1; D is unresolved. Germline V gene lookup returns CDR1 MNHEY and CDR2 SVGEGT. V lost 7 bases, J lost 3 bases, and 10 bases lay in between. CDR3 size: 13 residues. CDR3 sequence (DNA): TGTGCCAGCACCCGTTACCACTACAATGAGCAGTTCTTC. As protein: CASTRYHYNEQFF.

This clonotype appeared many times. CDR3 bases: TGCAGCGTTGAATCAGGGGGCGACGGCTATGGCTACACCTTC. It yields the protein CSVESGGDGYGYTF. The rearrangement links TRBV29-1 to TRBJ1-2; 8 nucleotides agree with TRBD1. The length of the CDR3 is 14 residues. Germline CDR1 and CDR2: SQVTM and ANQGSEA. The V gene end was trimmed by 2 bases and the J gene end by 4 bases; junction bases not matched to a gene: 6.

This clonotype was detected a few times. This sequence joins TRBV7-2 and TRBJ1-1; D remains unclear. Trimming took off 2 bases at V and 8 bases at J, with 9 bases between the two ends. This CDR3 spans 12 amino acids. Germline V CDR1 and CDR2: SGHTA, FQGNSA. The CDR3 here is CASSLYDKEAFF. The CDR3 region has the DNA TGTGCCAGCAGCTTATATGACAAAGAAGCTTTCTTT.